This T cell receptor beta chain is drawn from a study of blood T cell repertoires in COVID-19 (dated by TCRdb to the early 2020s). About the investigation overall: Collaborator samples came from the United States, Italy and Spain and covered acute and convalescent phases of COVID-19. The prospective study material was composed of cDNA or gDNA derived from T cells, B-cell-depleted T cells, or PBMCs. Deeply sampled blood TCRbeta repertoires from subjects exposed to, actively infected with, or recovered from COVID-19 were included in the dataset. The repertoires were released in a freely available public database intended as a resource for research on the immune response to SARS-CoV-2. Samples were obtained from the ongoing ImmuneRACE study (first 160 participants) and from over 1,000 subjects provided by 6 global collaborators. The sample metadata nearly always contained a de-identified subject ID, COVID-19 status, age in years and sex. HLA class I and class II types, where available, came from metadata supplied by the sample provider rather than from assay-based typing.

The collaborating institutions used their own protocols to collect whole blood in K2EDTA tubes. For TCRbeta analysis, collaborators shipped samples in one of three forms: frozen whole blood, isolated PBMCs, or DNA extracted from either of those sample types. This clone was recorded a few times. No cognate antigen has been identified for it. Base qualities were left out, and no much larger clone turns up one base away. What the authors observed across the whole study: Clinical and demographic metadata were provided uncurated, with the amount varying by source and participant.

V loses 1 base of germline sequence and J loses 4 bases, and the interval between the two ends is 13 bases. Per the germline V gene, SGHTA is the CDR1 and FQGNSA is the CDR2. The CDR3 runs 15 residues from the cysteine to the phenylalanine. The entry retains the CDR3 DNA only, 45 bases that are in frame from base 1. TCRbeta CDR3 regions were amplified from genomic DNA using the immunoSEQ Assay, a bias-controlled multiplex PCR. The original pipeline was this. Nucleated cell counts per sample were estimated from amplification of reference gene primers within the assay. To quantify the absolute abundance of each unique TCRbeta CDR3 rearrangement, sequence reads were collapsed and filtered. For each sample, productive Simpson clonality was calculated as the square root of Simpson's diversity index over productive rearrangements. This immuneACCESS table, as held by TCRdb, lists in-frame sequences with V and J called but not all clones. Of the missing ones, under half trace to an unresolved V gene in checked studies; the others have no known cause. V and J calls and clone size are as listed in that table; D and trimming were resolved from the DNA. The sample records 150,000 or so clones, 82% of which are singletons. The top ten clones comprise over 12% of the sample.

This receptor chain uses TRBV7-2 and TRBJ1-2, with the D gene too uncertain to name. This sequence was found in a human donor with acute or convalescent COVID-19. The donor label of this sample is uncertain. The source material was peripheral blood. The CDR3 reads CASSLDPGSVYGYTF. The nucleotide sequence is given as TGTGCCAGCAGCTTAGATCCGGGAAGCGTCTATGGCTACACCTTC.